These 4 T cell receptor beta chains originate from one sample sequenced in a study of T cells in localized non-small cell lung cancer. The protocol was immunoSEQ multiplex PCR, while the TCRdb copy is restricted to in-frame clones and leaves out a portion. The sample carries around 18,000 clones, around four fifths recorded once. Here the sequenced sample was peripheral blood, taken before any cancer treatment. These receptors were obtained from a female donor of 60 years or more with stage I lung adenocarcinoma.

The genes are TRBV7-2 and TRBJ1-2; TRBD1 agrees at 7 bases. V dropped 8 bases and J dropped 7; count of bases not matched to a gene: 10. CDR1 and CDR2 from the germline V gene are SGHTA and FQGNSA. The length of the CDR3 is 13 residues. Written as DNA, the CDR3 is TGTGCCAGCCTAGGGGGCATCGTGGGTGGCTACACCTTC. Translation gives CASLGGIVGGYTF.

CDR3 in DNA: TGTGCCTGGACCGTAGGGACCGAGGGTTCACCCCTCCACTTT. Its translation is CAWTVGTEGSPLHF. This sequence joins TRBV30 and TRBJ1-6; D may be TRBD1 (5 bases). Trimming pared 4 bases from V and 9 bases from J, leaving 16 bases between. The CDR3 runs to 14 residues. The germline V gene encodes CDR1 GTSNPN and CDR2 SVGIG (reference sequence).

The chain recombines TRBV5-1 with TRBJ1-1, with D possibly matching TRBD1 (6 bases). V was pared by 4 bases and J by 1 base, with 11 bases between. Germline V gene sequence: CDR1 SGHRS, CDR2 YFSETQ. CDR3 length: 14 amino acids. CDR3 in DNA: TGCGCCAGCAGCGATCTACAGGGGAACACTGAAGCTTTCTTT. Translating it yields CASSDLQGNTEAFF.

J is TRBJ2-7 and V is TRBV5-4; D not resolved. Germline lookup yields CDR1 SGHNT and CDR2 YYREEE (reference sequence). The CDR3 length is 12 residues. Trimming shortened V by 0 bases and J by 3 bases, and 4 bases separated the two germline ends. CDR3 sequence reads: CASSLGYYEQYF. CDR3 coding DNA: TGTGCCAGCAGCTTGGGTTACTACGAGCAGTACTTC.